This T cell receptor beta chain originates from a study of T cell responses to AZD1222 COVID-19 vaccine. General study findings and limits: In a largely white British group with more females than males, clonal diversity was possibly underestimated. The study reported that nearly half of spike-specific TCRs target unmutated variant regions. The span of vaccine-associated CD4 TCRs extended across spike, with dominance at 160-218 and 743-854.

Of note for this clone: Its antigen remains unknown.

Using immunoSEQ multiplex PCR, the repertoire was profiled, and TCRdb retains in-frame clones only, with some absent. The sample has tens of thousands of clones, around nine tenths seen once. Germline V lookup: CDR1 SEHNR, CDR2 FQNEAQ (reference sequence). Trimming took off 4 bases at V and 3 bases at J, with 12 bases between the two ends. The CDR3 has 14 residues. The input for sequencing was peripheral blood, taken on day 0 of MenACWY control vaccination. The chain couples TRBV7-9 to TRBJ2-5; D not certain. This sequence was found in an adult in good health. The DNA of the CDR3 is TGTGCCAGCAGCTCCTTCAACAGTGAAGAGACCCAGTACTTC. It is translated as CASSSFNSEETQYF. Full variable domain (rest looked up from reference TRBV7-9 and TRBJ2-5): DTGVSQNPRHKITKRGQNVTFRCDPISEHNRLYWYRQTLGQGPEFLTYFQNEAQLEKSRLLSDRFSAERPKGSFSTLEIQRTEQGDSAMYLCASSSFNSEETQYFGPGTRLLVL.